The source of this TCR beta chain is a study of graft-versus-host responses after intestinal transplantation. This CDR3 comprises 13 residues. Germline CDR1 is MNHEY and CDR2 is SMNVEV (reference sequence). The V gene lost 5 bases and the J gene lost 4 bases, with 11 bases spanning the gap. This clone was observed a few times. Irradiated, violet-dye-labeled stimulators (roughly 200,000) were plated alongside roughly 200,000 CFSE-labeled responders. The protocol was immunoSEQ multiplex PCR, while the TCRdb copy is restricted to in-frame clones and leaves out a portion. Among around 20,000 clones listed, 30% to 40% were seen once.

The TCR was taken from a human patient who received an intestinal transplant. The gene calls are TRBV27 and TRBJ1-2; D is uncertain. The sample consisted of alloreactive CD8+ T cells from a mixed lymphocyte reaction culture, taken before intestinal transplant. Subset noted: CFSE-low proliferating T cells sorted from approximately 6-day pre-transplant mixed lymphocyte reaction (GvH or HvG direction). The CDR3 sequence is CASSPPGLYGYTF. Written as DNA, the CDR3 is TGTGCCAGCAGTCCCCCCGGACTCTATGGCTACACCTTC.